The clone carrying this TCR beta chain is a singleton in its sample. The antigen is undetermined. The data were taken from a study of cytotoxic CD8 clonotypes in ibrutinib-treated CLL. Overall study findings and caveats: Higher clonality was seen at ibrutinib response and a return toward baseline at progression.

The authors obtained around 2 micrograms of genomic DNA from cryopreserved PBMCs for TCR beta libraries. A 1 in 200,000 to 1 in 1 million T cell depth was the sequencing target. Clones were read by immunoSEQ multiplex PCR, and TCRdb kept only the in-frame ones, dropping some. The table includes 150,000 to 200,000 clones, over 75% detected once. CDR3 length: 18 residues. With 3 bases removed from V and 0 bases from J, the gap between germline ends came to 20 bases. CDR1 and CDR2 (germline): MGHDK, SYGVNS. Material: PBMCs, obtained at disease progression, from a patient treated with ibrutinib. The receptor comes from a human donor with chronic lymphocytic leukemia. The V and J genes are TRBV25-1 and TRBJ1-2; weak D call: TRBD1 (5 bases). The CDR3 DNA reads as TGTGCCAGCAGTGAGCGATTCGGAGACCGGGGGGCTAACTATGGCTACACCTTC. Its protein product is CASSERFGDRGANYGYTF.